This is a list of T cell receptor beta chains from one sample in a study of cytotoxic CD8 clonotypes in ibrutinib-treated CLL. Only in-frame clones appear in the TCRdb table, and some are missing; sequencing was by immunoSEQ multiplex PCR. The profile shows over 200,000 clones, around 75% of them singletons. Here the sequenced sample was PBMCs, taken after 12 months of ibrutinib treatment. These receptor sequences come from a human donor with chronic lymphocytic leukemia. Each CDR3 is given without its conserved first and last residue. Fields, in order: J gene, clone size, CDR3 length, V gene, CDR3 protein. For some rows the clone size is stated as once, few or many, or as a class when expanded; others skip it.

j_gene: TRBJ2-1
abundance: few
len: 12
v_gene: TRBV28
CDR3aa: ASSLPGPINEQF

j_gene: TRBJ2-3
abundance: -
len: 12
v_gene: TRBV7-3
CDR3aa: ASSLGGGRDTQY

j_gene: TRBJ2-1
abundance: -
len: 12
v_gene: TRBV6-1
CDR3aa: ASSRQGPYNEQF

j_gene: TRBJ1-1
abundance: few
len: 9
v_gene: TRBV28
CDR3aa: ASIGNTEAF

j_gene: TRBJ1-1
abundance: few
len: 11
v_gene: TRBV7-9
CDR3aa: ASNPRENTEAF

j_gene: TRBJ1-4
abundance: -
len: 13
v_gene: TRBV30
CDR3aa: AWTWGGRGREKLF

j_gene: TRBJ2-7
abundance: -
len: 14
v_gene: TRBV28
CDR3aa: ASSIIGSGRAWEQY

j_gene: TRBJ1-1
abundance: -
len: 13
v_gene: TRBV4-3
CDR3aa: ASSQDWDGTTEAF

j_gene: TRBJ2-3
abundance: few
len: 16
v_gene: TRBV11-2
CDR3aa: ASSHLGLAGGGVDTQY

j_gene: TRBJ2-7
abundance: few
len: 14
v_gene: TRBV4-2
CDR3aa: ASSQVETSGSYEQY

j_gene: TRBJ2-3
abundance: once
len: 12
v_gene: TRBV2
CDR3aa: ASNGGGGTDTQY

j_gene: TRBJ2-7
abundance: -
len: 12
v_gene: TRBV5-6
CDR3aa: ASSYGTGSYEQY

j_gene: TRBJ2-4
abundance: -
len: 16
v_gene: TRBV11-2
CDR3aa: ASSPILAGEIAKNIQY

j_gene: TRBJ2-5
abundance: -
len: 12
v_gene: TRBV9
CDR3aa: ASSPGGRQETQY

j_gene: TRBJ2-7
abundance: -
len: 12
v_gene: TRBV11-3
CDR3aa: ASSSLVGSYEQY

j_gene: TRBJ1-4
abundance: -
len: 16
v_gene: TRBV30
CDR3aa: AWSVPGSFSPTNEKLF

j_gene: TRBJ2-3
abundance: -
len: 12
v_gene: TRBV7-7
CDR3aa: ASSFGPGGDTQY

j_gene: TRBJ2-3
abundance: few
len: 13
v_gene: TRBV9
CDR3aa: ASSVGGRSYDTQY

j_gene: TRBJ2-1
abundance: -
len: 13
v_gene: TRBV6-5
CDR3aa: ASSYSFQGSNEQF

j_gene: TRBJ2-7
abundance: -
len: 21
v_gene: TRBV9
CDR3aa: ASSARGTGTRTSGSRSSYEQY

j_gene: TRBJ1-4
abundance: -
len: 13
v_gene: TRBV5-1
CDR3aa: ASSPGTGLNEKLF

j_gene: TRBJ2-3
abundance: -
len: 13
v_gene: TRBV30
CDR3aa: AWRGSGRATDTQY

j_gene: TRBJ2-4
abundance: once
len: 19
v_gene: TRBV21-1
CDR3aa: ASSSLGSPLVARLAKNIQY

j_gene: TRBJ1-5
abundance: -
len: 11
v_gene: TRBV7-6
CDR3aa: ASSLADSQPQH

j_gene: TRBJ1-5
abundance: -
len: 12
v_gene: TRBV2
CDR3aa: ASRPTGSEQPQH

j_gene: TRBJ1-1
abundance: -
len: 15
v_gene: TRBV5-4
CDR3aa: ASSLLFPTGQLFEAF

j_gene: TRBJ2-7
abundance: few
len: 12
v_gene: TRBV10-3
CDR3aa: AISGSLAAYEQY

j_gene: TRBJ1-2
abundance: -
len: 10
v_gene: TRBV5-4
CDR3aa: ASSLSEYGYT

j_gene: TRBJ2-2
abundance: few
len: 13
v_gene: TRBV6-5
CDR3aa: ASSYGGHDTGELF

j_gene: TRBJ2-7
abundance: once
len: 13
v_gene: TRBV5-1
CDR3aa: ASSLEAGRSYEQY

j_gene: TRBJ2-3
abundance: few
len: 11
v_gene: TRBV18
CDR3aa: ASSPLSTDTQY

j_gene: TRBJ1-2
abundance: -
len: 11
v_gene: TRBV7-3
CDR3aa: ASSLSQGRGYT

j_gene: TRBJ1-5
abundance: few
len: 11
v_gene: TRBV14
CDR3aa: ASSQQSNQPQH

j_gene: TRBJ2-5
abundance: -
len: 12
v_gene: TRBV5-1
CDR3aa: ASSHTQGAVTQY

j_gene: TRBJ1-3
abundance: -
len: 15
v_gene: TRBV9
CDR3aa: ASSSPVRESSGNTIY

j_gene: TRBJ1-1
abundance: -
len: 8
v_gene: TRBV9
CDR3aa: AWRDTEAF

j_gene: TRBJ2-7
abundance: once
len: 11
v_gene: TRBV10-3
CDR3aa: AISATGRDEQY

j_gene: TRBJ2-5
abundance: -
len: 11
v_gene: TRBV30
CDR3aa: AWSGYGRGTQY

j_gene: TRBJ2-6
abundance: -
len: 12
v_gene: TRBV28
CDR3aa: ASSRALGANVLT

j_gene: TRBJ1-1
abundance: -
len: 13
v_gene: TRBV18
CDR3aa: ASSPTPGMNTEAF

j_gene: TRBJ1-4
abundance: once
len: 10
v_gene: TRBV30
CDR3aa: AWTASNEKLF

j_gene: TRBJ2-3
abundance: -
len: 13
v_gene: TRBV9
CDR3aa: ASSPRIGGQDTQY

j_gene: TRBJ1-2
abundance: once
len: 11
v_gene: TRBV30
CDR3aa: AWSTWANYGYT

j_gene: TRBJ1-1
abundance: -
len: 12
v_gene: TRBV6-1
CDR3aa: ASLISSGGSRAF

j_gene: TRBJ1-2
abundance: -
len: 13
v_gene: TRBV19
CDR3aa: ASSTSGQTNYGYT

j_gene: TRBJ1-2
abundance: few
len: 12
v_gene: TRBV28
CDR3aa: ASSARRSNYGYT

j_gene: TRBJ2-3
abundance: -
len: 15
v_gene: TRBV4-3
CDR3aa: ASSQGALGSSTDTQY

j_gene: TRBJ2-7
abundance: -
len: 11
v_gene: TRBV9
CDR3aa: ASTGTDSYEQY

j_gene: TRBJ1-2
abundance: -
len: 13
v_gene: TRBV29-1
CDR3aa: SVEVPGRLNYGYT

j_gene: TRBJ2-7
abundance: many
len: 13
v_gene: TRBV6-5
CDR3aa: ASSYSREGRYEQY

j_gene: TRBJ2-3
abundance: -
len: 13
v_gene: TRBV4-1
CDR3aa: ASSRLAGGWGTQY

j_gene: TRBJ2-4
abundance: -
len: 17
v_gene: TRBV19
CDR3aa: ASSIAGGRRFSAKNIQY

j_gene: TRBJ1-4
abundance: -
len: 12
v_gene: TRBV19
CDR3aa: ASSLTGGGEKLF

j_gene: TRBJ2-1
abundance: -
len: 14
v_gene: TRBV14
CDR3aa: ASSQGGTSGFNEQF

j_gene: TRBJ1-6
abundance: once
len: 14
v_gene: TRBV2
CDR3aa: ASSESKGAAMPPLH

j_gene: TRBJ2-7
abundance: -
len: 12
v_gene: TRBV7-2
CDR3aa: ASSSTRGPYEQY

j_gene: TRBJ2-1
abundance: -
len: 16
v_gene: TRBV9
CDR3aa: ASSEKHISGRSYNEQF